What follows is one T cell receptor beta chain and its context. The sample belongs to a study of blood T cell repertoires in COVID-19. Participant-given clinical history determined each cohort assignment. In the original workflow: Amplified reference gene primers provided the basis for estimating nucleated cell counts. Sequencing was performed with immunoSEQ multiplex PCR; in TCRdb, only in-frame clones are kept and a portion is missing. The D gene and trimming were derived from the DNA, and the V and J assignments and clone size from that table. The data contain 350,000 to 450,000 clones, about 89% of them singletons. This CDR3 is built from 13 residues. The V end was cut by 1 base, the J end by 5 bases, with 8 bases between. CDR1 is SGHAT and CDR2 is FQNNGV in the germline V gene.

The sequence derives from a woman aged 40 to 55 who had been exposed to COVID-19. This sequence joins TRBV11-2 and TRBJ2-5; weak D call: TRBD2 (6 bases). Sequenced material: PBMCs or T cells enriched from blood (not recorded which). CDR3 sequence reads: CASSLGAGETQYF. In DNA form, the CDR3 reads TGTGCCAGCAGCTTAGGGGCGGGGGAGACCCAGTACTTC. The entire variable domain, with the rest obtained from reference TRBV11-2 and TRBJ2-5, is as follows: EAGVAQSPRYKIIEKRQSVAFWCNPISGHATLYWYQQILGQGPKLLIQFQNNGVVDDSQLPKDRFSAERLKGVDSTLKIQPAKLEDSAVYLCASSLGAGETQYFGPGTRLLVL.